What follows is one T cell receptor beta chain and its context. The target antigen is unknown. CDR3 length: 15 amino acids. V lost 1 base and J 7 bases, leaving 17 bases between the germline ends. Germline CDR1 is MNHEY and CDR2 is SMNVEV (reference sequence). This specimen belongs to a study of early stage breast cancer tumors. Regarding the study as a whole: Compared with adjacent normal breast tissue, tumors showed roughly 2.4-fold greater T cell density and higher clonality. Blood repertoires resembled normal breast more than tumor.

Blood replicates held 0.5 ug DNA, tumor or normal breast approximately 1.5 ug, two each. Produced via immunoSEQ multiplex PCR; TCRdb's table is partial and in-frame only. Among tens of thousands of clones listed, around 76% were seen once. The TCR was taken from a person between 60 and 69 years old with breast cancer. J is TRBJ2-7 and V is TRBV27, with TRBD1 as a possible D gene (6 bases). The sequenced material came from blood. CDR3 sequence reads: CASSLFWGPTREQYF. The CDR3 nucleotides are TGTGCCAGCAGTTTATTCTGGGGGCCGACGAGGGAGCAGTACTTC.